The rows below give T cell receptor beta chains drawn from one sample of a study of blood T cell repertoires in COVID-19. Sequencing used immunoSEQ multiplex PCR; TCRdb keeps in-frame clones, though not all of them. Of around 97,000 clones in the sample, 85% to 90% are singletons; the top ten hold 3.5%. The sample consisted of peripheral blood. These receptor sequences come from a human donor in a cohort sampled during active COVID-19. Both conserved end residues are part of each CDR3. The D gene is left open where the match is weak. A clone size is listed for some rows: how often the clone was seen (once, few, many), or a class if it is expanded.

TRBJ2-7 | TRBV28 | once | NA | TGTGCCAGCAGTTGGGTGGCGGGGGCCAGCTACGAGCAGTACTTC | CASSWVAGASYEQYF
TRBJ2-7 | TRBV27 | NA | TRBD2 | TGTGCCAGCAGTTTGTACTCTAGCGGTTCTTTGGCCGAGCAGTACTTC | CASSLYSSGSLAEQYF
TRBJ1-2 | TRBV29-1 | once | TRBD1 | TGCAGCCCTGGACAGGGCGCAGATGGCTACACCTTC | CSPGQGADGYTF
TRBJ1-5 | TRBV5-6 | few | TRBD1 | TGTGCCAGCAGCAAATGGGACAGTAGCAATCAGCCCCAGCATTTT | CASSKWDSSNQPQHF
TRBJ2-3 | TRBV30 | NA | TRBD2 | TGTGCCTGGAGTAAAGGGGCGGGAGTATTTCAAGATACGCAGTATTTT | CAWSKGAGVFQDTQYF
TRBJ1-1 | TRBV25-1 | NA | NA | TGTGCCAGCAGTTTCCCCCTCGGGGGAGAAGCTTTCTTT | CASSFPLGGEAFF
TRBJ1-6 | TRBV6-4 | NA | NA | TGTGCCAGCAGTGATTCTGGGAGTAATTCACCCCTCCACTTT | CASSDSGSNSPLHF
TRBJ2-7 | TRBV5-1 | NA | NA | TGCGCCAGCAGCTTGGTCCAGGGATCAACCTACGAGCAGTACTTC | CASSLVQGSTYEQYF
TRBJ2-2 | TRBV6-5 | NA | NA | TGTGCCAGCAGTTACTTTGGCCAGGCCACCGGGGAGCTGTTTTTT | CASSYFGQATGELFF
TRBJ1-4 | TRBV11-2 | once | TRBD1 | TGTGCCAGCAGCCCCGACAGGGGACGCGCTGAAAAACTGTTTTTT | CASSPDRGRAEKLFF
TRBJ2-1 | TRBV6-5 | once | TRBD2 | TGTGCCAGCAGTTACTCCCCGGGAGGGGGGGATGAGCAGTTCTTC | CASSYSPGGGDEQFF
TRBJ1-2 | TRBV7-9 | NA | TRBD1 | TGTGCCAGCAGCTTAGACAGGGGGAACGGTGGCTATGGCTACACCTTC | CASSLDRGNGGYGYTF
TRBJ2-3 | TRBV3-1/TRBV3-2 | NA | NA | TGTGCCAGCAGCCAAGCGGGGACAGATACGCAGTATTTT | CASSQAGTDTQYF
TRBJ2-4 | TRBV5-1 | NA | NA | TGCGCCAGCAGCTTTGAGGCGTCCGAAGGTAACATTCAGTACTTC | CASSFEASEGNIQYF
TRBJ1-6 | TRBV7-2 | NA | NA | TGTGCCAGCAGCCCTCTTTTGTCGGAGAATTCACCCCTCCACTTT | CASSPLLSENSPLHF